Given below is one T cell receptor beta chain in context. The antigen this receptor binds is unknown. No base qualities exist here, and no much larger clone lies one base off it. Patients with autoimmune disease history or receiving systemic immunosuppression were excluded from the trial. Peripheral blood for TCR sequencing was collected from all dose cohorts at baseline, on cycle 4 day 1, and on cycle 7 day 1. Samples came from an open-label, multicenter, first-in-human phase I dose-escalation trial of ivuxolimab. The trial enrolled adults with locally advanced or metastatic head and neck squamous cell, hepatocellular, melanoma or renal cell carcinoma. Before TCR sequencing, CD4+ T cells and CD8+ T cells from peripheral blood were sorted into separate populations. Genomic DNA was isolated from the sorted cells so that the TCRbeta CDR3 region could be sequenced. The immunoSEQ Assay was used to sequence the TCRbeta CDR3 regions. TCRdb carries this immuneACCESS record with in-frame sequences only. Its versions omit some clonotypes, under half of them owing to an unresolved V gene in the studies checked, with the rest unexplained. The sample yields about 50,000 clones; approximately 91% were counted once. Together, the top ten hold 12% of the sample.

The data originate from a study of OX40 agonist ivuxolimab in advanced cancers. Context from the whole study: The costimulatory receptor OX40 (CD134) was targeted by ivuxolimab, a fully human IgG2 agonistic monoclonal antibody. Intravenous ivuxolimab was administered to patients every 2 weeks at six dose levels: 0.01, 0.1, 0.3, 1.5, 3 and 10 mg/kg. Of the approximately 53 patients in dose escalation, some 20 had hepatocellular carcinoma, approximately 15 had melanoma, 9 had renal cell carcinoma and 9 had head and neck cancer. In the dose-escalation cohort, more than 75% of patients were male, and the mean age was roughly 60 years, with a range of roughly 23 to 85. Patients were allowed to have had prior anti-PD-1, anti-PD-L1 or anti-CTLA-4 therapy, and 30% to 40% of the dose-escalation patients had been treated with checkpoint inhibitors. Partial responses occurred in three dose-escalation patients, of whom one had hepatocellular carcinoma and two had cutaneous melanoma. Peripheral TCRbeta sequencing was intended to test whether TCR sequence diversity was altered and clonal T-cell expansion was caused by ivuxolimab. The paper covers the monotherapy dose-escalation part of the phase I ivuxolimab trial, which included N ≈ 54 patients.

The CDR3 has 16 amino acids, counting the end cysteine and phenylalanine. CDR3 DNA only is kept here, 48 bases in frame from base 1. The trim is 0 bases for V and 0 bases for J, with a gap of 9 bases between the germline ends. The germline V gene (reference sequence) gives CDR1 as MNHEY and CDR2 as SMNVEV. The investigation overall reported the following: In partial responders in the 0.1-3.0 mg/kg groups, normalized peripheral clonal expansion was found to be among the lowest, especially among CD8+ T cells. Low levels of normalized T-cell clonal expansion were also seen in some nonresponding patients. After ivuxolimab, more expanded clones were found on average in CD8+ T cells than in CD4+ T cells. The antigen specificity of the peripheral T cells that underwent clonal expansion was not determined. At doses of 0.1 to 3.0 mg/kg, clonal expansion of both CD4+ and CD8+ T cells in blood was seen between baseline and week 6.

The chain employs TRBV27 and TRBJ2-1; tentative D gene TRBD1, with 6 bases matching. The sequence came from an adult with an advanced solid tumor such as melanoma, head and neck, liver or kidney cancer. Sequenced material: CD4+ or CD8+ T cells sorted from blood, taken in a trial of the OX40 agonist ivuxolimab. CDR3 protein: CASSLSDRSSYNEQFF. The nucleotide sequence reads TGTGCCAGCAGTTTATCAGACAGGAGCTCCTACAATGAGCAGTTCTTC.